The TCR beta chain described here comes from a study of shared clonotypes between healthy human individuals. Overall study: Each donor contributed plates that comprised three CD4 naive, three CD4 memory, two CD8 naive and one CD8 memory.

None of the donors, who were healthy HIV-negative adults, had recently had acute infections or vaccinations. Subsets obtained from CD4+ cells comprised CD45RA+ naive and CD45RA-negative memory cells. Sequenced by immunoSEQ multiplex PCR; TCRdb stores in-frame clones only, minus some. The sample includes hundreds of thousands of clones, about 74% of them seen just once. This CDR3 has 17 amino acids. Germline V gene sequence: CDR1 SGHRS, CDR2 YFSETQ. V lost 6 bases and J lost 2, with 24 bases in between. This sequence was found in a woman under 40 in good health. The sample was memory CD4+ T cells sorted from blood. Regarding subset: CD45RA-negative fraction. V and J are TRBV5-1 and TRBJ2-7; tentative D call: TRBD1 (6 bases). In DNA, the CDR3 is TGCGCCAGCACCCGAGGGAACCCGATTCGGGACACCTACGAGCAGTACTTC. Translating it yields CASTRGNPIRDTYEQYF.